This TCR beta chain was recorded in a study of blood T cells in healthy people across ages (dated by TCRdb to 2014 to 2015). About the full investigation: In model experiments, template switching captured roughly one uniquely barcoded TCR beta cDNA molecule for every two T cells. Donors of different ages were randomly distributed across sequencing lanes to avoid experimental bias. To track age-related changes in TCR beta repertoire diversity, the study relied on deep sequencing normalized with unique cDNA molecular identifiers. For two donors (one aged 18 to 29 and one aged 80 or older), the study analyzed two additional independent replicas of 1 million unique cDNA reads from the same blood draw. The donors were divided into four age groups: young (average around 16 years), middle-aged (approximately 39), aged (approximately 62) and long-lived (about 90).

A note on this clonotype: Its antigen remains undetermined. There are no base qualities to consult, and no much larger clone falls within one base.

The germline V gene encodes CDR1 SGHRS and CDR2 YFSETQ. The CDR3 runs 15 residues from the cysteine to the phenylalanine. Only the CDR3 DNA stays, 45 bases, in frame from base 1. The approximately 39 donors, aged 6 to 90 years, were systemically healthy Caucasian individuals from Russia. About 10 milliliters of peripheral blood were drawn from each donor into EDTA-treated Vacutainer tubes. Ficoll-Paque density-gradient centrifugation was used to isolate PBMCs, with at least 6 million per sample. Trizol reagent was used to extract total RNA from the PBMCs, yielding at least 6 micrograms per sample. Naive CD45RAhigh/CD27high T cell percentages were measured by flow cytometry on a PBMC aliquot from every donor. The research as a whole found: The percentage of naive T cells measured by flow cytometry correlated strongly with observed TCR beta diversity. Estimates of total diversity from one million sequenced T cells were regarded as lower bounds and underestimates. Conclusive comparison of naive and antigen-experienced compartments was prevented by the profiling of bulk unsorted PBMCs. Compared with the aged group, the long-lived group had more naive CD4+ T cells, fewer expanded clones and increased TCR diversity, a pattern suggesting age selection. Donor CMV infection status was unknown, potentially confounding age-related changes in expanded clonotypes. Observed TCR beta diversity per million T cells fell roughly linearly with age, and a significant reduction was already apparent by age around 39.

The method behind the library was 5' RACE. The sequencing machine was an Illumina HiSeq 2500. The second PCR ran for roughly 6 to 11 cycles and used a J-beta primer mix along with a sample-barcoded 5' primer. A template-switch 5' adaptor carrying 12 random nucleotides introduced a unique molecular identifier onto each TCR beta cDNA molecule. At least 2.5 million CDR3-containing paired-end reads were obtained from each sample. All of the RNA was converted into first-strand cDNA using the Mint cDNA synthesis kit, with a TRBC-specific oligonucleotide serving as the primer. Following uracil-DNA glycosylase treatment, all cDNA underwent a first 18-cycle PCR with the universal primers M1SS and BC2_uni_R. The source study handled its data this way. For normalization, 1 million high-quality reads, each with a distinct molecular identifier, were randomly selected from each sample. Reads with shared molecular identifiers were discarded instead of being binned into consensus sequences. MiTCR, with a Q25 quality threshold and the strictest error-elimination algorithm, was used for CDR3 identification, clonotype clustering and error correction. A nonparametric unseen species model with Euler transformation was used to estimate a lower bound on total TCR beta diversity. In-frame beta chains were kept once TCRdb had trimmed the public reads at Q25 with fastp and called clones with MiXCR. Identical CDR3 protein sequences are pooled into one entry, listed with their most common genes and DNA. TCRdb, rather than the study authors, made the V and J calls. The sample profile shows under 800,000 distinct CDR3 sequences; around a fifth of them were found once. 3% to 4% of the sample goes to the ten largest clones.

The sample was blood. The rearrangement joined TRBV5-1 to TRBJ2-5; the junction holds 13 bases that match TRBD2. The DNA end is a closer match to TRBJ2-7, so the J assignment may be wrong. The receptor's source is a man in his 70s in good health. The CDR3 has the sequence CASSLGGLAGAEQYF. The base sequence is TGCGCCAGCAGCTTGGGCGGACTAGCGGGAGCCGAGCAGTACTTC.